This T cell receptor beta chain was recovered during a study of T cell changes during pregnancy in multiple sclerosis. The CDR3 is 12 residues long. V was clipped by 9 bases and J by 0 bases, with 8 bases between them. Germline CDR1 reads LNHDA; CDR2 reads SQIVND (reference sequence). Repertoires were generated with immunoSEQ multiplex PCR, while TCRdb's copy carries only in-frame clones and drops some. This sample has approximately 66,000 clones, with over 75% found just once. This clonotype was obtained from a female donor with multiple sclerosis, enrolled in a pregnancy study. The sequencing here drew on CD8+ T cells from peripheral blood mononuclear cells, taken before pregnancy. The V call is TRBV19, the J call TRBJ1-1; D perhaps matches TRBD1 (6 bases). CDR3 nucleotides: TGTGCCAGCCGACAGGTGAACACTGAAGCTTTCTTT. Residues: CASRQVNTEAFF.